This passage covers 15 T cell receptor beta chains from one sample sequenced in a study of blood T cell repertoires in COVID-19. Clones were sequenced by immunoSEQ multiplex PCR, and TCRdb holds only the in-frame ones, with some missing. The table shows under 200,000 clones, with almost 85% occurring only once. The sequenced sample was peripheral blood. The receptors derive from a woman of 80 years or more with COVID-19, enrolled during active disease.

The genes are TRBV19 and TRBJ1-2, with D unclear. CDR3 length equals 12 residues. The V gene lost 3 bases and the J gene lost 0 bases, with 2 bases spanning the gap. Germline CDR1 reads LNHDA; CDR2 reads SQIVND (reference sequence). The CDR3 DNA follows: TGTGCCAGTAGTATTACTAACTATGGCTACACCTTC. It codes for CASSITNYGYTF.

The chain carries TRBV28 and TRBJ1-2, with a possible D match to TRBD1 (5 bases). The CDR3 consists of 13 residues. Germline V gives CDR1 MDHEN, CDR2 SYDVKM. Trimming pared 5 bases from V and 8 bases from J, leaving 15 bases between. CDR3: CASSPIRKGGYTF. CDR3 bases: TGTGCCAGCAGTCCAATCCGGAAGGGGGGCTACACCTTC.

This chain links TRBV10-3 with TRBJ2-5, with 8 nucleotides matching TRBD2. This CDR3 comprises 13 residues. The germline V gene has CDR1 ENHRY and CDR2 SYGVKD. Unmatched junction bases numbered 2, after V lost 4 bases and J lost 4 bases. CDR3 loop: CAISGGTRETQYF. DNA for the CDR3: TGTGCCATCAGTGGTGGGACTAGAGAGACCCAGTACTTC.

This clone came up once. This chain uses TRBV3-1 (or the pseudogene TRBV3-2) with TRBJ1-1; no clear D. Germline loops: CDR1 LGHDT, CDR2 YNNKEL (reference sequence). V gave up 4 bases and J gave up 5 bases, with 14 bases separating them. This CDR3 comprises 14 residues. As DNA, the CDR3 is TGTGCCAGCAGCCTTTGGGTTAGAGGAACTGAAGCTTTCTTT. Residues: CASSLWVRGTEAFF.

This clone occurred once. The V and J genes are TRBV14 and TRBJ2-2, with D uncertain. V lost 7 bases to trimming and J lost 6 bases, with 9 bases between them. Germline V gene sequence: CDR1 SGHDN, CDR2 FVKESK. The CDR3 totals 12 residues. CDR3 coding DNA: TGTGCCAGCAATCAAAATCCCGGGGAGCTGTTTTTT. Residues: CASNQNPGELFF.

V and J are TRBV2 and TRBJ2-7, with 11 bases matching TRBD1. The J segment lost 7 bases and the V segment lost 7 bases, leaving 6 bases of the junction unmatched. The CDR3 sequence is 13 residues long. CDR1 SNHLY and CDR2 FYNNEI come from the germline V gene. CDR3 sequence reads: CASNGQGAEEQYF. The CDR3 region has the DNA TGTGCCAGCAACGGACAGGGGGCTGAAGAGCAGTACTTC.

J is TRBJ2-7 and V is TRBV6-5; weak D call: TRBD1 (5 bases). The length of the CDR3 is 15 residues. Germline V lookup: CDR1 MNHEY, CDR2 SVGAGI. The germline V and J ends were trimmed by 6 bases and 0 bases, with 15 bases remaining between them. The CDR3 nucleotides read TGTGCCAGCAGGAGCCGACAGAGCAGCTCCTACGAGCAGTACTTC. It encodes CASRSRQSSSYEQYF.

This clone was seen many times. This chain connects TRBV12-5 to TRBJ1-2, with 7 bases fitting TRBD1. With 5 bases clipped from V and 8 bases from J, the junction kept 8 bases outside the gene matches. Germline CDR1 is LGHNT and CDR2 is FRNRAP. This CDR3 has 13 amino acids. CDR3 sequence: CASGATGFKGYTF. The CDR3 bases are TGTGCTAGTGGTGCGACAGGGTTTAAAGGCTACACCTTC.

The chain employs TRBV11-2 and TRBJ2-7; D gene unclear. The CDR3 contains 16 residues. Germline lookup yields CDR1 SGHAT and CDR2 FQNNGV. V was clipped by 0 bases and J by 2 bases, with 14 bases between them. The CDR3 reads CASSLDSPAYPYEQYF. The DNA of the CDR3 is TGTGCCAGCAGCTTAGATTCCCCAGCGTACCCCTACGAGCAGTACTTC. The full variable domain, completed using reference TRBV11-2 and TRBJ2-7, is EAGVAQSPRYKIIEKRQSVAFWCNPISGHATLYWYQQILGQGPKLLIQFQNNGVVDDSQLPKDRFSAERLKGVDSTLKIQPAKLEDSAVYLCASSLDSPAYPYEQYFGPGTRLTVT.

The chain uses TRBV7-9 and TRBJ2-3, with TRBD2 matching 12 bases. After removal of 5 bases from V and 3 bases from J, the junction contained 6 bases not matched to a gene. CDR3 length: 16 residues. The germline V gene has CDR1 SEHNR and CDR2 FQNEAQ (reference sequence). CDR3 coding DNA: TGTGCCAGCAGCCCCCCTGGACTAGCGGGAACAGATACGCAGTATTTT. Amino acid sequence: CASSPPGLAGTDTQYF. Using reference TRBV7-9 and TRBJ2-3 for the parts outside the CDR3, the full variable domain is DTGVSQNPRHKITKRGQNVTFRCDPISEHNRLYWYRQTLGQGPEFLTYFQNEAQLEKSRLLSDRFSAERPKGSFSTLEIQRTEQGDSAMYLCASSPPGLAGTDTQYFGPGTRLTVL.

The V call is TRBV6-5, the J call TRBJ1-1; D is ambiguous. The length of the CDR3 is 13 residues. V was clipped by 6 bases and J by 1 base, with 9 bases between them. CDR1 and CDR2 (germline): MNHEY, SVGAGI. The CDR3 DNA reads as TGTGCCAGCAGCCCCTGGAGGAACACTGAAGCTTTCTTT. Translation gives CASSPWRNTEAFF.

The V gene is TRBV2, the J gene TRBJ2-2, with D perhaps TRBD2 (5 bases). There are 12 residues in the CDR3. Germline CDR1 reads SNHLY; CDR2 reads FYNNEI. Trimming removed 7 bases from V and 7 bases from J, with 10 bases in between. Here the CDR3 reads CASKIGGGELFF. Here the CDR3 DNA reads TGTGCCAGCAAAATAGGAGGCGGGGAGCTGTTTTTT.

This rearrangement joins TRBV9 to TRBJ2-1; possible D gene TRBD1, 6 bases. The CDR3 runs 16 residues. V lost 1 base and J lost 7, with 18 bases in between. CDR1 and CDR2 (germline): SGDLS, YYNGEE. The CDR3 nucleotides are TGTGCCAGCAGCGTACCTGGGGGCCCGACGGGAAATGAGCAGTTCTTC. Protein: CASSVPGGPTGNEQFF.

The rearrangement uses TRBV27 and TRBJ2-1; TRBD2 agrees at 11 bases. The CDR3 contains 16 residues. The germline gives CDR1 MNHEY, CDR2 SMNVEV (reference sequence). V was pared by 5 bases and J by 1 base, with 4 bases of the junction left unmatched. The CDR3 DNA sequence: TGTGCCAGCAGTCCCACTAGCGGGAGTTCCTACAATGAGCAGTTCTTC. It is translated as CASSPTSGSSYNEQFF.

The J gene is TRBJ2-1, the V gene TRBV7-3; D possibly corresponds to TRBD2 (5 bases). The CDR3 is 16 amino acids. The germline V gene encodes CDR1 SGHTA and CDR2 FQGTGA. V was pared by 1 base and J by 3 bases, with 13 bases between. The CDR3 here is CASSLNPAAFYNEQFF. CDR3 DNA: TGTGCCAGCAGCTTAAACCCAGCGGCCTTCTACAATGAGCAGTTCTTC. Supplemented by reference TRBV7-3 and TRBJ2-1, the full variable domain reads GAGVSQTPSNKVTEKGKYVELRCDPISGHTALYWYRQSLGQGPEFLIYFQGTGAADDSGLPNDRFFAVRPEGSVSTLKIQRTERGDSAVYLCASSLNPAAFYNEQFFGPGTRLTVL.